One and the same sample provided the 26 T cell receptor beta chains below, sequenced in a study of blood T cell repertoires in COVID-19. Using immunoSEQ multiplex PCR, the repertoire was profiled, and TCRdb retains in-frame clones only, with some absent. This table has fewer than 450,000 clones, about nine tenths appearing once. The material sequenced was peripheral blood. The origin of the receptors is a woman aged 45-60 years with COVID-19, enrolled during active disease.

The J gene is TRBJ2-4, the V gene TRBV9; D might be TRBD2 (6 bases). The CDR3 sequence is 14 residues long. Between the trimmed V and J ends, which lost 4 bases and 4 bases, there was a span of 12 bases. Germline V gives CDR1 SGDLS, CDR2 YYNGEE. The CDR3 protein is CASSPVRGKNIQYF. CDR3 DNA sequence: TGTGCCAGCAGCCCTGTTCGGGGGAAAAACATTCAGTACTTC.

The rearrangement joins TRBV2 to TRBJ2-5; 9 bases align to TRBD1. CDR3 length equals 12 residues. Unmatched junction bases numbered 2, after V lost 6 bases and J lost 6 bases. Germline values: CDR1 SNHLY, CDR2 FYNNEI. Here the CDR3 DNA reads TGTGCCAGCAGGGACAGGGGACAGACCCAGTACTTC. Its translation is CASRDRGQTQYF.

The chain uses TRBV7-8 and TRBJ2-7; D is possibly TRBD1 (5 bases). CDR3 size: 14 residues. The germline V gene has CDR1 SGHVS and CDR2 FQNEAQ. V lost 2 bases to trimming and J lost 6 bases, with 14 bases between them. The CDR3 sequence is CASSLFEGVSEQYF. The CDR3 DNA sequence: TGTGCCAGCAGCTTATTTGAAGGGGTGAGCGAGCAGTACTTC.

The CDR3 coding sequence is TGTGCCTGGAGTGTACTGACATCAGGGGAAAAACTGTTTTTT. Protein product: CAWSVLTSGEKLFF. The chain carries TRBV30 and TRBJ1-4; maybe TRBD1 (5 bases). CDR1 and CDR2 (germline): GTSNPN, SVGIG (reference sequence). The V end lost 0 bases, the J end lost 8 bases, and 13 bases lay between the germline ends. This CDR3 contains 14 residues.

This clone appeared a few times. V gene TRBV28 combines with J gene TRBJ1-3; maybe TRBD1 (6 bases). The V and J ends lost 5 bases and 4 bases respectively, with 18 bases between them. The CDR3 covers 16 residues. Germline values: CDR1 MDHEN, CDR2 SYDVKM. CDR3 in amino acids: CASSPPNTGRGNTIYF. The CDR3 DNA follows: TGTGCCAGCAGTCCCCCCAATACAGGGCGCGGAAACACCATATATTTT.

The chain has TRBV5-1 and TRBJ1-1; D gene uncertain. The CDR3 loop spans 13 amino acids. V was clipped by 4 bases and J by 6 bases, with 13 bases between them. From germline, CDR1 is SGHRS and CDR2 YFSETQ. As DNA, the CDR3 is TGCGCCAGCAGCCCTCGACTTGGAGCTGAAGCTTTCTTT. This encodes CASSPRLGAEAFF.

The V call is TRBV9, the J call TRBJ1-2; D gene uncertain. Germline V gene sequence: CDR1 SGDLS, CDR2 YYNGEE. This CDR3 is 15 amino acids long. Trimming shortened V by 0 bases and J by 5 bases, and 14 bases separated the two germline ends. CDR3 nucleotide sequence: TGTGCCAGCAGCGTAGGTGGCTCTACTACTTATGGCTACACCTTC. It specifies CASSVGGSTTYGYTF.

The sample holds one count of this clone. This chain joins TRBV30 and TRBJ2-7; maybe TRBD2 (5 bases). Germline V gives CDR1 GTSNPN, CDR2 SVGIG (reference sequence). Trimming cost V 1 base and J 3 bases, with 16 bases left between them. This CDR3 has 15 amino acids. The CDR3 bases are TGTGCCTGGAGTGAGCCGGCCAGGACTGGCTACGAGCAGTACTTC. The encoded protein is CAWSEPARTGYEQYF.

The gene calls are TRBV7-2 and TRBJ1-2; D is undetermined. V was clipped by 0 bases and J by 1 base, with 18 bases between them. Germline V lookup: CDR1 SGHTA, CDR2 FQGNSA. There are 18 residues in the CDR3. CDR3 DNA sequence: TGTGCCAGCAGCTTAGCGAGAGGGTCCCTTGGGGTTAACTATGGCTACACCTTC. Amino acids: CASSLARGSLGVNYGYTF.

This sequence joins TRBV7-2 and TRBJ2-3, with TRBD2 identical over 9 bases. This CDR3 has 16 amino acids. The J segment lost 2 bases and the V segment lost 1 base, leaving 4 bases of the junction unmatched. From germline, CDR1 is SGHTA and CDR2 FQGNSA. The CDR3 region has the DNA TGTGCCAGCAGCTTAGGGGCTAGCGGGGACACAGATACGCAGTATTTT. It translates to CASSLGASGDTDTQYF.

The chain joins TRBV2 to TRBJ2-1; 9 bases map to TRBD2. Germline V gene sequence: CDR1 SNHLY, CDR2 FYNNEI. CDR3 length: 13 residues. The trim removed 7 bases at V and 8 bases at J, leaving 6 bases unmatched. The CDR3, as DNA: TGTGCCAGCATGCTAGCGGGGTTCGATGAGCAGTTCTTC. Its protein is CASMLAGFDEQFF.

The V call is TRBV5-6, the J call TRBJ1-1; D is possibly TRBD1 (6 bases). This CDR3 contains 15 residues. V was cut by 0 bases and J by 1 base, with 10 bases left in between. Germline V gene data show CDR1 as SGHDT and CDR2 as YYEEEE. CDR3 sequence reads: CASSLGAQGNTEAFF. The CDR3 DNA follows: TGTGCCAGCAGCTTGGGGGCACAGGGGAACACTGAAGCTTTCTTT.

This clone was seen a single time. The chain has TRBV12-5 and TRBJ2-4, with TRBD2 matching 7 bases. V lost 6 bases and J lost 4; bases outside the gene matches: 9. This CDR3 spans 15 amino acids. CDR1 and CDR2 from the germline V gene are LGHNT and FRNRAP. The CDR3: CASGFGGTVKNIQYF. The DNA of the CDR3 is TGTGCTAGTGGGTTCGGGGGGACGGTGAAAAACATTCAGTACTTC.

This clone has just a few counts. The J gene is TRBJ2-7, the V gene TRBV7-6; maybe TRBD2 (6 bases). CDR3 length: 15 amino acids. The V gene's germline CDR1 is SGHVS and CDR2 FNYEAQ. Trimming took off 5 bases at V and 3 bases at J, with 17 bases between the two ends. CDR3 amino acids: CASSPGTPNLYEQYF. The CDR3 region has the DNA TGTGCCAGCAGCCCGGGGACTCCGAACCTCTACGAGCAGTACTTC.

The chain carries TRBV5-5 and TRBJ2-2; D is uncertain. V dropped 4 bases and J dropped 4 bases, with 8 bases sitting between them. This CDR3 region has 13 residues. Per the germline V gene, CDR1 is SGHKS and CDR2 is YYEKEE (reference sequence). The CDR3 region is CASSPRGTGELFF. As DNA, the CDR3 is TGTGCCAGCAGCCCACGAGGCACCGGGGAGCTGTTTTTT.

The chain couples TRBV19 to TRBJ1-5; TRBD1 might be the D (6 bases). The germline V and J ends were trimmed by 4 bases and 6 bases, with 10 bases remaining between them. CDR1 is LNHDA, CDR2 SQIVND, per germline (reference sequence). The CDR3 is made up of 13 amino acids. CDR3 bases: TGTGCCAGTAGTAGCGCACAGGGTCAGCCCCAGCATTTT. Its translation: CASSSAQGQPQHF.

This clone was seen a single time. The chain uses TRBV6-1 and TRBJ2-7; TRBD1 is a possible D gene (5 bases). The germline V gene has CDR1 MNHNS and CDR2 SASEGT. The CDR3 contains 15 residues. The V end was cut by 1 base, the J end by 7 bases, with 17 bases between. The CDR3 protein is CASSEGMVGAGEQYF. The CDR3 DNA reads as TGTGCCAGCAGTGAAGGCATGGTAGGGGCAGGGGAGCAGTACTTC.

The chain joins TRBV6-5 to TRBJ1-2; D might be TRBD1 (5 bases). The germline V and J ends were trimmed by 2 bases and 3 bases, with 7 bases remaining between them. The germline V gene has CDR1 MNHEY and CDR2 SVGAGI. The CDR3 runs 13 residues. As DNA, the CDR3 is TGTGCCAGCAGTTACACCAGGGACTATGGCTACACCTTC. Protein sequence: CASSYTRDYGYTF.

The rearrangement uses TRBV9 and TRBJ1-4; 9 bases are shared with TRBD1. CDR3 size: 15 residues. CDR1 is SGDLS and CDR2 is YYNGEE in the germline V gene. V lost 4 bases to trimming and J lost 8 bases; unmatched junction nucleotides: 9. The CDR3 DNA sequence: TGTGCCAGCAGCTACCGGGACAGGGCTGGGGAAAAACTGTTTTTT. This sequence encodes CASSYRDRAGEKLFF.

The rearrangement joins TRBV25-1 to TRBJ1-1; a weak D match, TRBD1 (6 bases). Deletions cut 4 bases from V and 8 bases from J, with 8 bases between. The CDR3 has 11 amino acids. CDR1 is MGHDK and CDR2 is SYGVNS in the germline V gene. The CDR3 nucleotides read TGTGCCAGCAGTGGGGGGACAGAAGCTTTCTTT. It specifies CASSGGTEAFF. Full variable domain (missing parts from reference TRBV25-1 and TRBJ1-1): EADIYQTPRYLVIGTGKKITLECSQTMGHDKMYWYQQDPGMELHLIHYSYGVNSTEKGDLSSESTVSRIRTEHFPLTLESARPSHTSQYLCASSGGTEAFFGQGTRLTVV.

As for this clone: Other DNA sequences in the sample encode the same CDR3. The V gene is TRBV6-5, the J gene TRBJ2-7; D may be TRBD1 (6 bases). Trimming removed 5 bases from V and 2 bases from J, with 10 bases in between. CDR1 is MNHEY and CDR2 is SVGAGI in the germline V gene. This CDR3 is built from 13 residues. The CDR3 nucleotides are TGTGCCAGCAGTCCGACAGGTCCCTACGAGCAGTACTTC. Translating it yields CASSPTGPYEQYF.

The chain uses TRBV11-3 and TRBJ2-3; TRBD2 matches at 7 bases. Trimming cost V 1 base and J 7 bases; bases outside gene matches: 14. This CDR3 has 17 residues. Per germline, CDR1 SGHNT and CDR2 YENEEA. The chain's CDR3 is CASSLVGGPLSGNTQYF. In DNA form, the CDR3 reads TGTGCCAGCAGCTTAGTGGGGGGACCTCTGAGCGGGAATACGCAGTATTTT.

This chain connects TRBV29-1 to TRBJ1-1, with a tentative D call TRBD1 (6 bases). V gave up 1 base and J gave up 8 bases, with 11 bases separating them. Germline values: CDR1 SQVTM, CDR2 ANQGSEA. The CDR3 has 12 residues. This CDR3 is CSVEAPGEEAFF. CDR3 DNA sequence: TGCAGCGTTGAAGCGCCAGGGGAGGAAGCTTTCTTT.

The chain is built from TRBV19 and TRBJ1-1, with unresolved D. Germline CDR1 and CDR2: LNHDA and SQIVND (reference sequence). Between the trimmed V and J ends, which lost 7 bases and 4 bases, there was a span of 19 bases. CDR3 length: 15 residues. The CDR3 region has the DNA TGTGCCAGTAAATCAACTGGGAGTCCGGGCACTGAAGCTTTCTTT. Its translation is CASKSTGSPGTEAFF.

This clone was counted a few times. V gene TRBV19 combines with J gene TRBJ1-3; a weak D match, TRBD1 (5 bases). The germline gives CDR1 LNHDA, CDR2 SQIVND (reference sequence). Trimming removed 9 bases at V and 0 bases at J, with 12 bases between. The CDR3 has 14 residues. Here the CDR3 reads CASENQGSGNTIYF. DNA of the CDR3: TGTGCCAGCGAGAACCAGGGCTCTGGAAACACCATATATTTT.

Details on this clone: The same CDR3 can be traced to other DNA sequences in this sample. The chain has TRBV9 and TRBJ1-1; perhaps TRBD1 as D (5 bases). CDR3 length equals 14 residues. Germline V gene sequence: CDR1 SGDLS, CDR2 YYNGEE. V lost 0 bases and J lost 4, with 10 bases in between. The CDR3 nucleotides read TGTGCCAGCAGCGTAGAAGAGGGACTCACTGAAGCTTTCTTT. This codes for CASSVEEGLTEAFF.